This T cell receptor beta chain was retrieved from a study of T cell responses to AZD1222 COVID-19 vaccine (dated by TCRdb to the early 2020s). For the study in its entirety: A total of 233 trial participants underwent TCR sequencing, of whom 200 to 220 had received two doses of AZD1222 and some 25 had received two doses of the MenACWY control vaccine. Trial participants were enrolled by age into 18-55, 56-69 and 70-plus year subgroups, with 148, 28 and 57 TCR-sequenced participants respectively. What the study reported, not specific to this receptor: Because no samples from the day 14 peak response were available, repertoires could be characterized only after the peak T cell response. Reportedly, almost half of the unique spike-specific TCRs recognized epitopes lying outside the regions that are mutated in the B.1.351 and B.1.1.7 variants. Only a handful of AZD1222 recipients were SARS-CoV-2 seropositive at baseline, limiting conclusions about previously exposed vaccinees. Most participants were white British and females outnumbered males, and the authors suggested that clonal diversity may have been underestimated. The vaccine-associated CD4 TCRs covered the entire spike protein, and the dominant responses fell in regions 160-218 and 743-854. After two AZD1222 doses, both the breadth and the depth of spike-specific TCRs were significantly higher than at day 0 and than in MenACWY recipients. In the small 56-69-year group, the increase in depth fell short of significance, most likely because of low power.

Its CDR3 holds 13 amino acids, cysteine through phenylalanine. Here the CDR3 DNA is all that survives: 39 bases in frame from base 1. The germline V gene (reference sequence) gives CDR1 as LNHDA and CDR2 as SQIVND. The V end loses 6 bases and the J end loses 6 bases, and a stretch of 12 bases separates them. Notes on this clone: What antigen it recognizes has not been identified. No much larger clone exists at a distance of one base, and base qualities are not known.

The CDR3 regions of human TCRbeta chains were analyzed by immunosequencing. For the original study's pipeline: Repertoire TCRs were checked for matches against a reference library of SARS-CoV-2-specific TCRs that had been generated using the MIRA antigen-specificity platform. Breadth was defined as the fraction of unique TCRs that were SARS-CoV-2-associated. Depth was defined as the fraction of total T cells that were SARS-CoV-2-associated. Each spike-specific TCR was assigned to its reactive spike region and to a CD4 or CD8 class using the MIRA data. Log10-transformed breadth and depth values were compared by one-way ANOVA with Sidak's multiple comparisons tests. The table comes from immuneACCESS by way of TCRdb, which keeps in-frame sequences with V and J called. Part of the clones is missing from these tables; in studies checked, under half for an unresolved V gene and the rest for unknown reasons. The V and J calls and clone size come from that table; D and trimming were worked out from the DNA. The sample table records about 27,000 clones; over 80% of these occur just once. Together, the top ten hold about 8.1% of the sample.

The meaning of the sample's time point label: about 28 days (+/-7) after the second vaccine dose. AZD1222 recipients with second doses at about 4 weeks or about 12 weeks were pooled, because spike-specific TCR depth and breadth did not differ between schedules. Vaccinee samples were obtained from the UK trials COV001 and COV002, which included a single-blind randomized controlled phase 2/3 trial of AZD1222 (ChAdOx1 nCoV-19) in healthy adults. For TCRbeta chain sequencing, PBMC samples from trial participants were taken at day 0 and at day 28 after the second dose. The rearranged chain carries TRBV19 and TRBJ2-1, with the D gene not clear enough to name. Sequenced material: peripheral blood, taken 28 days after the second AZD1222 dose. This TCR was sampled from an adult who received the AZD1222 COVID-19 vaccine. The DNA sequence follows: TGTGCCAGTAGCGCCGGACCTTCCAATGAGCAGTTCTTC. This gives the protein CASSAGPSNEQFF.